One TCR beta chain is described in this entry. This entry is derived from a study of T cell changes during pregnancy in multiple sclerosis. The protocol was immunoSEQ multiplex PCR, while the TCRdb copy is restricted to in-frame clones and leaves out a portion. The sample holds about 84,000 clones; 94% are singletons and the top ten take around 0.97%. There are 13 residues in the CDR3. Germline CDR1 and CDR2: MDHEN and SYDVKM. The sequence derives from a female donor in good health, enrolled as a control in a pregnancy study. This sample comprised peripheral blood, obtained in the second trimester of pregnancy. The chain has TRBV28 and TRBJ2-2; D perhaps matches TRBD2 (6 bases). The CDR3 sequence is CGSGLRNTGELFF. The CDR3 nucleotides are TGTGGATCGGGACTCCGGAACACCGGGGAGCTGTTTTTT.